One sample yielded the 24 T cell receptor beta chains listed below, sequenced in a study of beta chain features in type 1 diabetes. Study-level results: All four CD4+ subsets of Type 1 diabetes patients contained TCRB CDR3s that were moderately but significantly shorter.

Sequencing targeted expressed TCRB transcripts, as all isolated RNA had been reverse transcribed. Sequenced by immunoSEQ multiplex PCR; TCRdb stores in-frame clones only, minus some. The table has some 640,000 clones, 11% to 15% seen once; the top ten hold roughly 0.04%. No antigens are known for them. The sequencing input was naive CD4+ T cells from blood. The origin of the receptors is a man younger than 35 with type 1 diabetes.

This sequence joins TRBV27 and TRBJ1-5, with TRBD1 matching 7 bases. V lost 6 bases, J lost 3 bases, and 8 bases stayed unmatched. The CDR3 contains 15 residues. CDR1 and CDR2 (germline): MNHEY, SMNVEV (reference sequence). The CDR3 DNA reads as TGTGCCAGCAGACCCGGGACAGTAAACAATCAGCCCCAGCATTTT. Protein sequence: CASRPGTVNNQPQHF.

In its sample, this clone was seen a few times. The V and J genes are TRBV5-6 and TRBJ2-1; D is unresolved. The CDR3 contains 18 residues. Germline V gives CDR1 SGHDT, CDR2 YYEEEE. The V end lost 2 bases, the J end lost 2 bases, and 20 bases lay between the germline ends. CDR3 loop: CASSFLDPRSTTYNEQFF. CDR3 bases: TGTGCCAGCAGCTTCCTGGACCCACGGTCAACTACCTACAATGAGCAGTTCTTC.

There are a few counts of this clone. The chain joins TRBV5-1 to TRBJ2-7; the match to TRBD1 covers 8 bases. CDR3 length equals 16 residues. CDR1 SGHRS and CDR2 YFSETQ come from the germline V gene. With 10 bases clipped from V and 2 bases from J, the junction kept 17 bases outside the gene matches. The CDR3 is CAGLGQGAVCPYEQYF. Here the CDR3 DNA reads TGCGCCGGCCTAGGGCAGGGGGCTGTATGCCCCTACGAGCAGTACTTC.

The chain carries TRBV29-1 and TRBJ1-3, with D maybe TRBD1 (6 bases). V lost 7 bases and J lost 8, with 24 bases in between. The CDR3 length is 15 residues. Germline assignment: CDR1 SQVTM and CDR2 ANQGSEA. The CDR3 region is CSAQPGGAPADTIYF. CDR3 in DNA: TGCAGCGCCCAACCGGGGGGGGCCCCTGCGGACACCATATATTTT. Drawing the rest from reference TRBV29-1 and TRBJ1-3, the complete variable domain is SAVISQKPSRDICQRGTSLTIQCQVDSQVTMMFWYRQQPGQSLTLIATANQGSEATYESGFVIDKFPISRPNLTFSTLTVSNMSPEDSSIYLCSAQPGGAPADTIYFGEGSWLTVV.

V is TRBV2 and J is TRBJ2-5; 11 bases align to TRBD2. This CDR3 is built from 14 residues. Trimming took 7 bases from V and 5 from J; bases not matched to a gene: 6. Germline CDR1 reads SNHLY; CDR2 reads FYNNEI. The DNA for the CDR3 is TGTGCCAGCATCCCGGGACTAGCGGTGGAGACCCAGTACTTC. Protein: CASIPGLAVETQYF.

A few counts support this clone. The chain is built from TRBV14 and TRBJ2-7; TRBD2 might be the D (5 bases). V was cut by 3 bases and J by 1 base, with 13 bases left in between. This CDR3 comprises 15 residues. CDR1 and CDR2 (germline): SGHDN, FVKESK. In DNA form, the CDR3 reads TGTGCCAGCAGCCAGAGGACGGGGTTGTCCTACGAGCAGTACTTC. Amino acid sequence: CASSQRTGLSYEQYF. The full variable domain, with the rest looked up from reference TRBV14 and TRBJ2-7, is EAGVTQFPSHSVIEKGQTVTLRCDPISGHDNLYWYRRVMGKEIKFLLHFVKESKQDESGMPNNRFLAERTGGTYSTLKVQPAELEDSGVYFCASSQRTGLSYEQYFGPGTRLTVT.

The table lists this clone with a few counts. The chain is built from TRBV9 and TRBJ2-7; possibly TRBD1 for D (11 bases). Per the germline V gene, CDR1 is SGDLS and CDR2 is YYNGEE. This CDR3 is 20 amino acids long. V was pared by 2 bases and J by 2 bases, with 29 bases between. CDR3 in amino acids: CASSVGTGGPRGTSAYEQYF. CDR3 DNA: TGTGCCAGCAGCGTTGGGACAGGGGGTCCCCGTGGGACTAGCGCCTACGAGCAGTACTTC.

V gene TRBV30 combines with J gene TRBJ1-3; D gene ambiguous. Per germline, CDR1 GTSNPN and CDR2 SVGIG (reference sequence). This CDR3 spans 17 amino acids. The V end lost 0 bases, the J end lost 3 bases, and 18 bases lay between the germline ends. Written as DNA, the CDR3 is TGTGCCTGGAGTGTATCCGTACAGTCCGTCTATGGAAACACCATATATTTT. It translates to CAWSVSVQSVYGNTIYF.

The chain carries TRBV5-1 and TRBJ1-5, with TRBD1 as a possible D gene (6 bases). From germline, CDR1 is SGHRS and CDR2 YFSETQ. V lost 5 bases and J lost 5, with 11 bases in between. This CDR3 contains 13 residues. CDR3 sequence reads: CASSPSGDQPQHF. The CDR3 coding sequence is TGCGCCAGCAGTCCATCAGGGGATCAGCCCCAGCATTTT.

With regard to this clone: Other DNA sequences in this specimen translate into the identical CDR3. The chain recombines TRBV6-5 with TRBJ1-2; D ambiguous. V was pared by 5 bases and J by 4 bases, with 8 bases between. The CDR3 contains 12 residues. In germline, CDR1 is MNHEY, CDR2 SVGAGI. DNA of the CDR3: TGTGCCAGCAGTCCCCGGCCCTATGGCTACACCTTC. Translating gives CASSPRPYGYTF.

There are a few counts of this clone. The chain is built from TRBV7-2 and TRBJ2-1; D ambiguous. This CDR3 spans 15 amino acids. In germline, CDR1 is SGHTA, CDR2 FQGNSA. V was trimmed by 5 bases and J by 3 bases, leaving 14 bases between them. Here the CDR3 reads CASSLTLLYYNEQFF. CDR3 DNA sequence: TGTGCCAGCAGCCTGACCTTGTTGTACTACAATGAGCAGTTCTTC.

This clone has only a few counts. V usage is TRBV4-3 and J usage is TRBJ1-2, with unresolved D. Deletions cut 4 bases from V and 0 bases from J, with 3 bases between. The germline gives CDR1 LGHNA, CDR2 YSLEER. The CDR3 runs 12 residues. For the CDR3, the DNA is TGCGCCAGCAGCCGTGCTAACTATGGCTACACCTTC. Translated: CASSRANYGYTF.

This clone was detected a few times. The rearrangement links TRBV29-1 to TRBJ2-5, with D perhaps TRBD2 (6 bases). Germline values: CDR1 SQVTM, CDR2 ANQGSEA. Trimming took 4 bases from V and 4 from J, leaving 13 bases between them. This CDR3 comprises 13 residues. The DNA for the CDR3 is TGCAGCGTTGCGAGACTAGGTCGAGAGACCCAGTACTTC. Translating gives CSVARLGRETQYF.

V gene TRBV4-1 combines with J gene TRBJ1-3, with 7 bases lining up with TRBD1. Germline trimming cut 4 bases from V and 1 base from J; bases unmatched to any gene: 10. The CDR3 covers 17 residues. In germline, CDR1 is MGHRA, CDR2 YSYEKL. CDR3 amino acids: CASSRGRQGPSGNTIYF. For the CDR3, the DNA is TGCGCCAGCAGCCGAGGGCGACAGGGCCCATCTGGAAACACCATATATTTT.

The DNA of the CDR3 is TGTGCCAGCAGCGTAGGATTAAATAGCAATCAGCCCCAGCATTTT. The encoded protein is CASSVGLNSNQPQHF. The chain links TRBV9 to TRBJ1-5; no clear D. The V and J ends lost 0 bases and 0 bases respectively, with 7 bases between them. Looked up from germline, CDR1 is SGDLS and CDR2 is YYNGEE. The CDR3 length is 15 residues.

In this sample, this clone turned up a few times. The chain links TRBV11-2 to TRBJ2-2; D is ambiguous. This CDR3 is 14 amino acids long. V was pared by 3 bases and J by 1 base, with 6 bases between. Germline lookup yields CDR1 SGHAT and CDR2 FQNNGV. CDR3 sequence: CASSFKGNTGELFF. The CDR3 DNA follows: TGTGCCAGCAGCTTTAAAGGGAACACCGGGGAGCTGTTTTTT.

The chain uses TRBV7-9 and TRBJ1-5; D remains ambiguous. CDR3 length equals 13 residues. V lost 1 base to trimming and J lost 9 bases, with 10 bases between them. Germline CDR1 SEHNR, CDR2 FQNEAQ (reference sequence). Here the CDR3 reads CASSLEASGPQHF. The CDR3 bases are TGTGCCAGCAGCTTAGAGGCGAGCGGGCCCCAGCATTTT.

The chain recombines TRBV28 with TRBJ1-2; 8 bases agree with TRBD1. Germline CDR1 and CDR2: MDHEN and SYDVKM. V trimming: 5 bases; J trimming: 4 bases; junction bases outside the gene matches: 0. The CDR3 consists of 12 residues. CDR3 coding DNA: TGTGCCAGCAGTGGGACAGGCTATGGCTACACCTTC. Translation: CASSGTGYGYTF.

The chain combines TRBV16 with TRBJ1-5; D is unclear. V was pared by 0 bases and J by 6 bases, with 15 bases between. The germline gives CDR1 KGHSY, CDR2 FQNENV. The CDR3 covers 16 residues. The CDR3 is CASSQSYPGISQPQHF. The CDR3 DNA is TGTGCCAGCAGCCAATCGTATCCGGGGATCAGTCAGCCCCAGCATTTT.

The CDR3: CAPIRSSYEQYF. The CDR3 DNA is TGTGCCCCTATCAGGAGCTCCTACGAGCAGTACTTC. The chain couples TRBV10-3 to TRBJ2-5; D gene uncertain. The DNA matches TRBJ2-7 better at its end, which makes the J call doubtful. This CDR3 has 12 residues. CDR1 is ENHRY and CDR2 is SYGVKD in the germline V gene.

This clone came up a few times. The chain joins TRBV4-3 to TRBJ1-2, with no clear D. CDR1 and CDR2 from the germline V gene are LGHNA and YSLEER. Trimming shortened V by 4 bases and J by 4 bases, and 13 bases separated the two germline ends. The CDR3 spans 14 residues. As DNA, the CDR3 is TGCGCCAGCAGCCCAGCGACGGGCCTCTATGGCTACACCTTC. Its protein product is CASSPATGLYGYTF.

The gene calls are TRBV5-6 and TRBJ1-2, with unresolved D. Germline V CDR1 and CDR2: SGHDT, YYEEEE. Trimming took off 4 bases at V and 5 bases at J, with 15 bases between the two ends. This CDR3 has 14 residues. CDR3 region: CASSPRSFVYGYTF. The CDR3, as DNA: TGTGCCAGCAGCCCCCGCAGCTTTGTTTATGGCTACACCTTC.

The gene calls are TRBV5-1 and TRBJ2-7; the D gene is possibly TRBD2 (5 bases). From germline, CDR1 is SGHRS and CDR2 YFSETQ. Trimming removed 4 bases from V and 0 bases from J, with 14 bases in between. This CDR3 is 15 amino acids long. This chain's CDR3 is CASSTGDGNSYEQYF. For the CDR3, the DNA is TGCGCCAGCAGCACCGGCGACGGGAACTCCTACGAGCAGTACTTC.

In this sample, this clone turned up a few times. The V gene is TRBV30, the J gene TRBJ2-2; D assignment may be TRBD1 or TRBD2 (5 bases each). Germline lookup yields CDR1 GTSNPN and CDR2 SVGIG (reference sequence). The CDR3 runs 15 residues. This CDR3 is CASTWDAMDTGELFF. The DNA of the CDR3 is TGTGCTTCGACCTGGGACGCCATGGACACCGGGGAGCTGTTTTTT.